Sequencing of this TCR beta chain was carried out in a study of cytomegalovirus exposure and HLA in healthy donors. Researchers ran the PCR with 60 Vbeta and 13 Jbeta primers. Clones were sequenced by immunoSEQ multiplex PCR, and TCRdb holds only the in-frame ones, with some missing. This sample has under 200,000 clones, with approximately 85% found just once. The V gene's germline CDR1 is MNHEY and CDR2 SMNVEV (reference sequence). V trimming: 3 bases; J trimming: 6 bases; junction bases outside the gene matches: 9. The CDR3 loop spans 16 amino acids. This receptor was taken from a woman aged 50 to 65 in good health and CMV-seronegative. Sequencing was carried out using PBMCs. This chain joins TRBV27 and TRBJ2-3; 10 nucleotides agree with TRBD2. The CDR3 DNA follows: TGTGCCAGCAGTTTTGGAGCGGGAGGGCCGAGGGATACGCAGTATTTT. Amino acid sequence: CASSFGAGGPRDTQYF.